This T cell receptor (beta chain) was sequenced in a study of blood T cells in healthy people across ages. V was trimmed by 4 bases and J by 8 bases, leaving 17 bases between them. This CDR3 comprises 14 residues. A note on this clonotype: As yet, its antigen is unknown.

Alongside a J-beta primer mix, a sample-barcoded 5' primer served in a second PCR lasting about 6 to 12 cycles. Per sample, CDR3-containing paired-end reads numbered at least 2.5 million. TCRdb processed the 5' RACE reads anew with MiXCR; each CDR3 protein has one entry. The sample yields some 1.7 million distinct CDR3 sequences, 25% to 30% seen once. Whole-study findings and limits: Diversity figures based on one million T cells were deemed too low. Roughly linear declines in TCR beta diversity per million T cells occurred with age.

The TCR comes from a woman aged 25-40 years in good health. The V and J genes are TRBV12-3 or TRBV12-4 and TRBJ1-1; D unclear. The sample was blood. This CDR3 is CASSYRDRNDEAFF. CDR3 DNA: TGTGCCAGCAGTTACCGCGACCGGAACGACGAAGCTTTCTTT.